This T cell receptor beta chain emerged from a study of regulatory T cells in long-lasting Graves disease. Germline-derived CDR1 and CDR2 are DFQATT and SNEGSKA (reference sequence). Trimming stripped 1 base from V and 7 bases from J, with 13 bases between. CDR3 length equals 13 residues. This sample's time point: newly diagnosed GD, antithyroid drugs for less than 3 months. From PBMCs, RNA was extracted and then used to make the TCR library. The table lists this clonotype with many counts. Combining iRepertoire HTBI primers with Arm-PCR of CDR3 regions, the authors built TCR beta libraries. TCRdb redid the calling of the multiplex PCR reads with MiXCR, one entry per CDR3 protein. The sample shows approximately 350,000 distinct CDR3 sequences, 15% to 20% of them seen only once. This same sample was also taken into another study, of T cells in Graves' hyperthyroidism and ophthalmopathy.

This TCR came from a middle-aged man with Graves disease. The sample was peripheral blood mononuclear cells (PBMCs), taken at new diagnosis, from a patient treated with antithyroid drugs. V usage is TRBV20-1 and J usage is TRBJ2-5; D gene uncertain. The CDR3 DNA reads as TGCAGTGCTAGAGGGGATGGGTTGGGGACCCAGTACTTC. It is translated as CSARGDGLGTQYF.